Following are 28 T cell receptor beta chains from one sample sequenced in a study of radiation and T cells in renal cell carcinoma. Noted time point: blood 2 weeks post-SBRT. The treatment was: 15 Gy SBRT to primary tumor, nephrectomy 4 weeks later. Some clones are missing from TCRdb's copy, which holds only in-frame ones; the method was immunoSEQ multiplex PCR. In the table there are 100,000 to 150,000 clones, around 81% of which are singletons. The sequenced sample was blood, obtained from a patient whose treatment included radiotherapy and nephrectomy. The origin of the receptors is a man aged 50-60 years with renal cell carcinoma.

This chain joins TRBV28 and TRBJ2-1; the match to TRBD2 covers 10 bases. The germline gives CDR1 MDHEN, CDR2 SYDVKM. The J segment lost 9 bases and the V segment lost 3 bases, leaving 5 bases of the junction unmatched. The CDR3 extends over 14 amino acids. The CDR3 protein is CASSLASGRGEQFF. For the CDR3, the DNA is TGTGCCAGCAGTTTGGCTAGCGGGAGAGGTGAGCAGTTCTTC.

This chain uses TRBV5-4 with TRBJ2-7, with 13 bases identical to TRBD2. V was clipped by 5 bases and J by 5 bases; unmatched bases: 10. The germline CDR1 and CDR2 sequences are SGHNT and YYREEE (reference sequence). The CDR3 contains 16 residues. DNA for the CDR3: TGTGCCAGCAGGGACGGACTAGCGGGAGATCCTCACGAGCAGTACTTC. Translated, it gives CASRDGLAGDPHEQYF.

This sequence joins TRBV29-1 and TRBJ1-1; 9 bases match TRBD1. CDR3 size: 14 residues. Germline V gene data show CDR1 as SQVTM and CDR2 as ANQGSEA. V shed 1 base, J shed 5 bases, and the junction held 5 bases outside the gene matches. The CDR3 is CSVEGTGAGTEAFF. CDR3 nucleotide sequence: TGCAGCGTTGAAGGGACAGGGGCGGGAACTGAAGCTTTCTTT.

The CDR3 sequence: CASSTGLAGGRIDPGELFF. CDR3 nucleotide sequence: TGTGCCAGTAGTACTGGACTAGCGGGAGGGCGAATCGACCCCGGGGAGCTGTTTTTT. The V call is TRBV19, the J call TRBJ2-2; 15 bases fit TRBD2. Unmatched junction bases numbered 12, after V lost 4 bases and J lost 6 bases. Germline CDR1 and CDR2: LNHDA and SQIVND (reference sequence). This CDR3 has 19 amino acids.

J is TRBJ1-1 and V is TRBV5-1, with TRBD1 matching over 10 bases. This CDR3 region has 14 residues. J gave up 6 bases and V 3 bases, and 5 bases lay outside the gene matches. Germline CDR1 and CDR2: SGHRS and YFSETQ. The CDR3 DNA follows: TGCGCCAGCAGCTCCGGGACAGGGGCAGCTGAAGCTTTCTTT. Its protein is CASSSGTGAAEAFF.

The chain links TRBV7-9 to TRBJ2-5; D remains unclear. The ends were cut back, 3 bases at V and 5 bases at J, with 10 bases in the middle. CDR1 is SEHNR and CDR2 is FQNEAQ in the germline V gene (reference sequence). This CDR3 contains 13 residues. The CDR3: CASSLLDRETQYF. CDR3 nucleotides: TGTGCCAGCAGCTTGCTAGACCGGGAGACCCAGTACTTC.

The chain is built from TRBV5-1 and TRBJ2-7; D call uncertain. The CDR3 loop spans 14 amino acids. V lost 0 bases to trimming and J lost 3 bases, with 10 bases between them. The germline V gene has CDR1 SGHRS and CDR2 YFSETQ. The CDR3 coding sequence is TGCGCCAGCAGCTTGGCTGGCGGTGACTACGAGCAGTACTTC. Its translation: CASSLAGGDYEQYF.

There are a few counts of this clone. V and J are TRBV6-1 and TRBJ2-1; 11 positions agree with TRBD2. Germline loops: CDR1 MNHNS, CDR2 SASEGT. The CDR3 spans 15 residues. V lost 4 bases and J lost 8; bases outside the gene matches: 7. CDR3 residues: CASSVTSGSVYEQFF. As DNA, the CDR3 is TGTGCCAGCAGTGTAACTAGCGGGAGCGTCTATGAGCAGTTCTTC.

The chain couples TRBV2 to TRBJ2-7; D could derive from TRBD1 or TRBD2 (5 bases each). Germline V gene lookup returns CDR1 SNHLY and CDR2 FYNNEI. V was trimmed by 9 bases and J by 5 bases, leaving 17 bases between them. The CDR3 runs to 13 residues. The CDR3 bases are TGTGCCAGTGGGGACGTTGGGGCTGACGAGCAGTACTTC. It yields the protein CASGDVGADEQYF. Drawing the rest from reference TRBV2 and TRBJ2-7, the complete variable domain is EPEVTQTPSHQVTQMGQEVILRCVPISNHLYFYWYRQILGQKVEFLVSFYNNEISEKSEIFDDQFSVERPDGSNFTLKIRSTKLEDSAMYFCASGDVGADEQYFGPGTRLTVT.

The J gene is TRBJ2-3, the V gene TRBV6-6, with 9 nucleotides matching TRBD2. Germline lookup yields CDR1 MNHNY and CDR2 SVGAGI (reference sequence). CDR3 length: 15 amino acids. The ends lost 6 bases at V and 6 bases at J; junction bases unmatched: 10. CDR3 region: CASSPGSGRRDTQYF. In DNA form, the CDR3 reads TGTGCCAGCAGCCCGGGCAGCGGGAGGCGTGATACGCAGTATTTT.

J is TRBJ1-1 and V is TRBV7-3; D is unclear. The germline CDR1 and CDR2 sequences are SGHTA and FQGTGA. The CDR3 runs 13 residues. V shed 4 bases and J shed 5 bases, with 11 bases lying between them. CDR3 residues: CASSSVSGTEAFF. The CDR3 nucleotides read TGTGCCAGCAGCTCAGTTAGCGGGACTGAAGCTTTCTTT.

J is TRBJ2-3 and V is TRBV5-1; D uncertain. Trimming pared 4 bases from V and 0 bases from J, leaving 6 bases between. CDR1 and CDR2 from the germline V gene are SGHRS and YFSETQ. The CDR3 extends over 13 amino acids. CDR3 loop: CASSRTSTDTQYF. Written as DNA, the CDR3 is TGCGCCAGCAGCCGCACTAGCACAGATACGCAGTATTTT.

This sequence joins TRBV30 and TRBJ2-5; no definite D call. The CDR3 length is 13 residues. Germline V CDR1 and CDR2: GTSNPN, SVGIG (reference sequence). Deletions cut 0 bases from V and 2 bases from J, with 7 bases between. CDR3 in amino acids: CAWSVAEQETQYF. The CDR3 region has the DNA TGTGCCTGGAGTGTGGCAGAACAAGAGACCCAGTACTTC.

V usage is TRBV18 and J usage is TRBJ1-2; no clear D. Looked up from germline, CDR1 is KGHSH and CDR2 is LQKENI. Trimming cost V 4 bases and J 3 bases, with 12 bases left between them. The CDR3 spans 14 residues. The CDR3 sequence is CASSRGEGYYGYTF. DNA for the CDR3: TGTGCCAGCTCACGGGGTGAGGGTTACTATGGCTACACCTTC. The full variable domain, rest sourced from reference TRBV18 and TRBJ1-2, is NAGVMQNPRHLVRRRGQEARLRCSPMKGHSHVYWYRQLPEEGLKFMVYLQKENIIDESGMPKERFSAEFPKEGPSILRIQQVVRGDSAAYFCASSRGEGYYGYTFGSGTRLTVV.

The chain uses TRBV5-1 and TRBJ2-4; D gene ambiguous. V lost 4 bases and J lost 6, with 11 bases in between. The CDR3 has 13 amino acids. From germline, CDR1 is SGHRS and CDR2 YFSETQ. CDR3 sequence (DNA): TGCGCCAGCAGCCCGCGCCAAGGAAACATTCAGTACTTC. As protein: CASSPRQGNIQYF.

The chain has TRBV5-1 and TRBJ1-2; D gene unclear. The germline V and J ends were trimmed by 0 bases and 4 bases, with 10 bases remaining between them. Germline V gene sequence: CDR1 SGHRS, CDR2 YFSETQ. The CDR3 totals 14 residues. The CDR3 loop is CASSLGQPTYGYTF. The CDR3 region has the DNA TGCGCCAGCAGCTTGGGTCAACCGACCTATGGCTACACCTTC.

This clone has only a few counts. This chain connects TRBV15 to TRBJ2-5; 7 bases match TRBD2. CDR1 and CDR2 from the germline V gene are LNHNV and YYDKDF (reference sequence). The CDR3 is made up of 14 amino acids. V lost 0 bases, J lost 2 bases, and 0 bases stayed unmatched. The CDR3 DNA is TGTGCCACCAGCAGAGAGGGACTACAAGAGACCCAGTACTTC. Translation gives CATSREGLQETQYF.

This chain links TRBV19 with TRBJ1-1, with 7 bases lining up with TRBD1. V gave up 3 bases and J gave up 0 bases; unmatched junction bases: 7. Germline assignment: CDR1 LNHDA and CDR2 SQIVND (reference sequence). The CDR3 length is 16 residues. The CDR3 DNA follows: TGTGCCAGTAGTATGCCCCTGACAGGGATGAACACTGAAGCTTTCTTT. This gives the protein CASSMPLTGMNTEAFF.

In its sample, this clone was seen once. The chain employs TRBV5-4 and TRBJ2-5; no firm D call. Germline V lookup: CDR1 SGHNT, CDR2 YYREEE (reference sequence). Deletions cut 3 bases from V and 5 bases from J, with 11 bases between. The CDR3 covers 13 residues. CDR3 region: CASSSRTIETQYF. The DNA of the CDR3 is TGTGCCAGCAGCTCACGTACCATCGAGACCCAGTACTTC.

The chain links TRBV21-1 to TRBJ2-1; TRBD2 reflects the table's D call only, with no check against the DNA. TRBV21-1 is a pseudogene locus. The CDR3 is 11 amino acids. The CDR3 region has the DNA TGTGCCAGGGGTCGGAGTTGCGAGCAGTTCTTC. This encodes CARGRSCEQFF.

The rearrangement joins TRBV5-4 to TRBJ2-7, with 11 positions matching TRBD1. V dropped 4 bases and J dropped 2; count of bases not matched to a gene: 5. The CDR3 length is 15 residues. CDR1 is SGHNT and CDR2 is YYREEE in the germline V gene (reference sequence). This CDR3 is CASSLGQGGAYEQYF. Written as DNA, the CDR3 is TGTGCCAGCAGCCTGGGACAGGGGGGCGCCTACGAGCAGTACTTC.

This clone showed up just once. The rearrangement uses TRBV4-2 and TRBJ2-1, with TRBD2 identical over 8 bases. The germline gives CDR1 LGHNA, CDR2 YNFKEQ. This CDR3 has 15 residues. The trim removed 4 bases at V and 3 bases at J, leaving 5 bases unmatched. DNA of the CDR3: TGTGCCAGCAGCCGTTTAGCGGGGAGCTACAATGAGCAGTTCTTC. Translation: CASSRLAGSYNEQFF.

This clone was detected only once. The chain links TRBV5-5 to TRBJ1-1; D gene uncertain. Germline CDR1 reads SGHKS; CDR2 reads YYEKEE (reference sequence). The CDR3 totals 13 residues. The V gene lost 3 bases and the J gene lost 6 bases, with 12 bases spanning the gap. The CDR3 nucleotides read TGTGCCAGCAGCTCAGACTTCTCGGCTGAAGCTTTCTTT. Its translation is CASSSDFSAEAFF.

V and J are TRBV19 and TRBJ2-7, with D uncertain. The CDR3 is 13 residues long. Germline V gene lookup returns CDR1 LNHDA and CDR2 SQIVND (reference sequence). V was clipped by 7 bases and J by 3 bases, with 13 bases between them. CDR3 amino acids: CASNNWLDYEQYF. DNA for the CDR3: TGTGCCAGTAACAATTGGCTGGACTACGAGCAGTACTTC.

Here the CDR3 reads CAISEEREETQYF. CDR3 coding DNA: TGTGCCATCAGTGAGGAAAGGGAGGAGACCCAGTACTTC. The chain combines TRBV10-3 with TRBJ2-5; D may be TRBD2 (5 bases). The CDR3 has 13 amino acids. Trimming stripped 2 bases from V and 5 bases from J, with 9 bases between. In germline, CDR1 is ENHRY, CDR2 SYGVKD.

This clone was seen more than once but under ten times. The chain links TRBV2 to TRBJ2-5; weak D call: TRBD1 (6 bases). Germline assignment: CDR1 SNHLY and CDR2 FYNNEI. This CDR3 region has 14 residues. The V gene lost 6 bases and the J gene lost 7 bases, with 18 bases spanning the gap. The CDR3 region has the DNA TGTGCCAGCAGCGCGTACAGGGCGGGTGCGACCCAGTACTTC. Protein: CASSAYRAGATQYF.

The rearrangement joins TRBV9 to TRBJ2-1; TRBD2 agrees at 9 bases. With V trimmed by 0 bases and J by 9 bases, 7 bases remained unmatched. Germline V CDR1 and CDR2: SGDLS, YYNGEE. The CDR3 is 15 amino acids. CDR3 sequence: CASSVVSGSGGEQFF. In nucleotides, the CDR3 is TGTGCCAGCAGCGTAGTTAGCGGGAGTGGTGGTGAGCAGTTCTTC.

The V call is TRBV30, the J call TRBJ1-3, with unresolved D. This CDR3 contains 11 residues. Germline V CDR1 and CDR2: GTSNPN, SVGIG (reference sequence). V shed 0 bases and J shed 3 bases, with 0 bases lying between them. As DNA, the CDR3 is TGTGCCTGGAGTGTTGGAAACACCATATATTTT. As protein: CAWSVGNTIYF.